These 18 T cell receptor beta chains originate from one sample sequenced in a study of T cells in Graves' hyperthyroidism and ophthalmopathy. Regions amplified from RNA transcripts were the TCR beta CDR3 regions. A first-round RT-PCR of the TCR CDR3 used the HTBI primer set. TCRdb analysed the multiplex PCR reads with MiXCR anew, one entry per CDR3 protein. This table has fewer than 750,000 distinct CDR3 sequences, under 60% appearing once. Material: peripheral blood or thyroid tissue (not recorded which). The receptors come from a woman between 18 and 30 years old with Graves' hyperthyroidism.

The V call is TRBV6-6, the J call TRBJ2-7; D gene uncertain. The CDR3 has 14 residues. The V and J ends lost 8 bases and 3 bases respectively, with 17 bases between them. CDR1 and CDR2 (germline): MNHNY, SVGAGI (reference sequence). DNA of the CDR3: TGTGCCAGCCAAGATCGGGCAGGAATCTACGAGCAGTACTTC. Protein sequence: CASQDRAGIYEQYF.

Only a few counts were recorded for this clonotype. The genes are TRBV27 and TRBJ1-1; D gene uncertain. The CDR3 extends over 12 amino acids. Germline assignment: CDR1 MNHEY and CDR2 SMNVEV (reference sequence). V lost 1 base and J lost 7, with 7 bases in between. The CDR3 sequence: CASSLFGNEAFF. In DNA, the CDR3 is TGTGCCAGCAGTTTATTTGGCAATGAAGCTTTCTTT.

V usage is TRBV29-1 and J usage is TRBJ1-2; D is undetermined. The CDR3 contains 17 residues. V was cut by 2 bases and J by 0 bases, with 19 bases left in between. CDR1 and CDR2 (germline): SQVTM, ANQGSEA. CDR3 loop: CSVESAGFSGANYGYTF. DNA of the CDR3: TGCAGCGTTGAATCGGCCGGTTTCTCCGGGGCTAACTATGGCTACACCTTC.

This clonotype was picked up a small number of times. The chain is built from TRBV29-1 and TRBJ2-2; D perhaps matches TRBD1 (6 bases). Germline CDR1 reads SQVTM; CDR2 reads ANQGSEA. The CDR3 consists of 13 residues. Trimming shortened V by 7 bases and J by 6 bases, and 15 bases separated the two germline ends. CDR3 sequence reads: CSAETGLAGELFF. CDR3 coding DNA: TGCAGCGCAGAAACAGGGTTGGCCGGGGAGCTGTTTTTT.

The chain links TRBV30 to TRBJ1-2; D possibly corresponds to TRBD1 (5 bases). V shed 0 bases and J shed 4 bases, with 9 bases lying between them. Germline CDR1 and CDR2: GTSNPN and SVGIG (reference sequence). The CDR3 consists of 13 residues. In nucleotides, the CDR3 is TGTGCCTGGAGTGTTACAGGTTCCTATGGCTACACCTTC. Its protein is CAWSVTGSYGYTF.

This clonotype was counted many times. This chain links TRBV2 with TRBJ1-5; tentatively, D is TRBD1 (5 bases). Germline V CDR1 and CDR2: SNHLY, FYNNEI. Between the trimmed V and J ends, which lost 6 bases and 3 bases, there was a span of 12 bases. This CDR3 has 14 residues. The CDR3 sequence is CASRKTGPNQPQHF. In nucleotides, the CDR3 is TGTGCCAGCAGGAAAACAGGACCCAATCAGCCCCAGCATTTT. Full variable domain (outside the CDR3, taken from reference TRBV2 and TRBJ1-5): EPEVTQTPSHQVTQMGQEVILRCVPISNHLYFYWYRQILGQKVEFLVSFYNNEISEKSEIFDDQFSVERPDGSNFTLKIRSTKLEDSAMYFCASRKTGPNQPQHFGDGTRLSIL.

The sample holds a few counts of this clonotype. The CDR3 DNA reads as TGTGCCAGCTCACCACCGGTGTCGCGGGATAACACCGGGGAGCTGTTTTTT. Translating it yields CASSPPVSRDNTGELFF. The genes are TRBV6-5 and TRBJ2-2; the D gene is possibly TRBD2 (6 bases). Germline CDR1 and CDR2: MNHEY and SVGAGI. V shed 8 bases and J shed 2 bases, with 21 bases lying between them. This CDR3 has 17 residues.

As concerns this clonotype: Since no conserved phenylalanine or tryptophan closes the CDR3, a read error is the likely cause. It is unclear where the CDR3 begins or ends on the DNA, so no DNA is shown, and the CDR3 is as TCRdb lists it. The chain combines TRBV6-2 or TRBV6-3 with TRBJ2-1; the table assigns TRBD1, which was not confirmed against the DNA. The length of the CDR3 is 8 amino acids, counting both ends. Germline loops: CDR1 MNHEY, CDR2 SVGEGT. CDR3 sequence: CAMQGANT.

This chain connects TRBV7-8 to TRBJ2-5; 10 bases fit TRBD1. CDR3 length: 14 residues. The V segment lost 11 bases and the J segment 2 bases; nucleotides outside the gene matches: 8. CDR1 is SGHVS, CDR2 FQNEAQ, per germline. The CDR3 region has the DNA TGTGCCTGCAATCCGGGACAGGGGCAAGAGACCCAGTACTTC. It translates to CACNPGQGQETQYF.

Many counts were recorded for this clonotype. This chain uses TRBV7-2 with TRBJ2-7; D is ambiguous. Germline V gene data show CDR1 as SGHTA and CDR2 as FQGNSA. With 7 bases removed from V and 0 bases from J, the gap between germline ends came to 10 bases. The CDR3 consists of 13 residues. CDR3 sequence (DNA): TGTGCCAGCAAGGCCAGTAGCTCCTACGAGCAGTACTTC. This sequence encodes CASKASSSYEQYF.

The chain links TRBV6-5 to TRBJ2-5, with 10 bases matching TRBD2. Germline assignment: CDR1 MNHEY and CDR2 SVGAGI. The V and J ends lost 4 bases and 6 bases, in that order; junction bases with no gene match: 17. This CDR3 is 18 amino acids long. This CDR3 is CASSLDSIGLAVMKTQYF. CDR3 bases: TGTGCCAGCAGTTTGGACTCGATCGGACTAGCGGTCATGAAGACCCAGTACTTC.

This clonotype occurred many times. V and J are TRBV5-4 and TRBJ1-1; D is unresolved. V was clipped by 4 bases and J by 4 bases, with 17 bases between them. CDR3 size: 15 residues. CDR1 is SGHNT, CDR2 YYREEE, per germline (reference sequence). The CDR3 spells CASSPRGIIGTEAFF. As DNA, the CDR3 is TGTGCCAGCAGCCCCCGTGGGATAATTGGCACTGAAGCTTTCTTT.

This chain connects TRBV4-1 to TRBJ1-5; D remains ambiguous. Germline V lookup: CDR1 MGHRA, CDR2 YSYEKL. V gave up 1 base and J gave up 2 bases, with 9 bases separating them. CDR3 length: 15 amino acids. The DNA for the CDR3 is TGCGCCAGCAGCCAAGGCGGACTGGGCAATCAGCCCCAGCATTTT. Translating gives CASSQGGLGNQPQHF.

This clonotype was counted ten times or more. The chain employs TRBV19 and TRBJ2-7, with D possibly TRBD2 on 6 matching bases. The ends were cut back, 8 bases at V and 6 bases at J, with 14 bases in the middle. This CDR3 region has 12 residues. Germline values: CDR1 LNHDA, CDR2 SQIVND (reference sequence). The CDR3: CASGLGTREQYF. The CDR3, as DNA: TGTGCCAGTGGGCTCGGGACTCGCGAGCAGTACTTC.

The rearrangement joins TRBV7-2 to TRBJ2-7, with 10 bases matching TRBD2. J was trimmed by 6 bases and V by 1 base; bases with no gene match: 27. Germline CDR1 is SGHTA and CDR2 is FQGNSA. The CDR3 sequence is 22 residues long. CDR3 amino acids: CASSLGLTPSSSTGTSVTEQYF. CDR3 in DNA: TGTGCCAGCAGCTTAGGCTTGACACCGAGCAGCTCCACTGGGACTAGCGTTACCGAGCAGTACTTC.

V gene TRBV30 combines with J gene TRBJ1-3, with D maybe TRBD1 (5 bases). Trimming pared 2 bases from V and 0 bases from J, leaving 20 bases between. The CDR3 is made up of 18 amino acids. Looked up from germline, CDR1 is GTSNPN and CDR2 is SVGIG (reference sequence). CDR3 sequence reads: CAWSQSRDPRYSGNTIYF. In DNA form, the CDR3 reads TGTGCCTGGAGTCAATCCCGGGACCCGCGCTACTCTGGAAACACCATATATTTT.

The chain uses TRBV19 and TRBJ1-5; 8 bases line up with TRBD1. The V segment lost 7 bases and the J segment 1 base; nucleotides outside the gene matches: 9. The CDR3 contains 16 residues. Germline-derived CDR1 and CDR2 are LNHDA and SQIVND (reference sequence). CDR3 DNA sequence: TGTGCCAGTACCACGGACAGGGCGCGAAGCAATCAGCCCCAGCATTTT. Translating it yields CASTTDRARSNQPQHF.

This clonotype was counted ten times or more. The chain couples TRBV6-6 to TRBJ1-5; D is uncertain. Per the germline V gene, CDR1 is MNHNY and CDR2 is SVGAGI (reference sequence). This CDR3 spans 12 amino acids. Trimming removed 6 bases from V and 4 bases from J, with 7 bases in between. CDR3 bases: TGTGCCAGCAGCGGGGATAATCAGCCCCAGCATTTT. Translating gives CASSGDNQPQHF.